Listed below are T cell receptor beta chains from one sample, sequenced in a study of T cell repertoires in cytomegalovirus infection. The antigens for these receptors are not known. One entry per CDR3 protein, called by TCRdb with MiXCR from the reads. The sample has some 800,000 distinct CDR3 sequences, roughly 33% seen once. This sample comprised cultured CD8+ T cells from PBMCs, obtained from culture after CMV antigen stimulation. Receptors originate from a human donor in good health (CMV status not recorded). Some clones in this sample may be carry-over from other donors' samples. CDR3s include the opening cysteine and the closing phenylalanine or tryptophan. Each record gives: D gene, V gene, clone size, J gene, CDR3 protein, CDR3 DNA. The D gene is left open where the match is weak. A clone size is listed for some rows: how often the clone was seen (once, few, many), or a class if it is expanded.

NA	TRBV5-1	NA	TRBJ2-7	CASRYAGASTYEQYF	TGCGCCAGCAGGTACGCAGGGGCCTCTACCTACGAGCAGTACTTC
NA	TRBV7-6	few	TRBJ2-3	CASSPPWADTQYF	TGTGCCAGCAGCCCACCATGGGCAGATACGCAGTATTTT
TRBD2	TRBV7-6	few	TRBJ2-2	CASSPSGGAIGELFF	TGTGCCAGCAGTCCTAGCGGGGGGGCGATCGGGGAGCTGTTTTTT
NA	TRBV4-1	few	TRBJ2-1	CASSQERLNYNEQFF	TGCGCCAGCAGCCAAGAGAGGCTAAACTACAATGAGCAGTTCTTC
NA	TRBV9	NA	TRBJ2-3	CASDPGGGGASTDTQYF	TGTGCCAGCGACCCGGGGGGAGGGGGGGCTAGCACAGATACGCAGTATTTT
NA	TRBV27	few	TRBJ2-7	CASSAGTRVLYEQYF	TGTGCCAGCAGCGCCGGGACACGGGTCCTCTACGAGCAGTACTTC
TRBD2	TRBV11-2	once	TRBJ2-1	CASSLSLAGGTAQFF	TGTGCCAGCAGCTTAAGCCTAGCGGGGGGTACTGCGCAGTTCTTC
TRBD1	TRBV6-6	NA	TRBJ2-3	CANSNPGQATQYF	TGTGCCAACAGTAACCCGGGACAGGCTACGCAGTATTTT
TRBD2	TRBV27	NA	TRBJ2-7	CASTFGASGTYEQYF	TGTGCCAGCACCTTCGGGGCTAGCGGGACCTACGAGCAGTACTTC
NA	TRBV12-3/TRBV12-4	NA	TRBJ1-6	CASEQGVDSPLHF	TGTGCCAGCGAACAGGGAGTCGATTCACCCCTCCACTTT
NA	TRBV7-2	many	TRBJ1-6	CASSLEEELWSPLHF	TGTGCCAGCAGCTTAGAGGAGGAGTTATGGTCACCCCTCCACTTT
NA	TRBV5-6	NA	TRBJ1-2	CASSFSRDRRMWGYTF	TGTGCCAGCAGCTTTAGTCGGGACCGTAGGATGTGGGGCTACACCTTC
TRBD2	TRBV29-1	few	TRBJ2-1	CSVQGTSANNEQFF	TGCAGCGTCCAGGGAACTAGCGCCAACAATGAGCAGTTCTTC
TRBD2	TRBV12-3/TRBV12-4	NA	TRBJ2-1	CASSKTSGAYNEQFF	TGTGCCAGCAGTAAGACTAGCGGAGCCTACAATGAGCAGTTCTTC
TRBD1	TRBV10-3	many	TRBJ2-3	CAISEPGQGLADTQYF	TGTGCCATCAGTGAGCCGGGACAGGGTTTGGCAGATACGCAGTATTTT
TRBD1	TRBV6-2/TRBV6-3	NA	TRBJ1-5	CASSTGTGADQPQHF	TGTGCCAGCAGTACCGGGACAGGGGCCGATCAGCCCCAGCATTTT
NA	TRBV29-1	few	TRBJ2-7	CSVERRGEQYF	TGCAGCGTTGAGCGGCGGGGCGAGCAGTACTTC
NA	TRBV19	NA	TRBJ1-1	CASSMVATEAFF	TGTGCCAGTAGTATGGTGGCCACTGAAGCTTTCTTT
NA	TRBV7-2	many	TRBJ2-1	CASSLGGGLWDEQFF	TGTGCCAGCAGCTTAGGGGGGGGCCTTTGGGATGAGCAGTTCTTC
NA	TRBV6-1	NA	TRBJ1-1	CASTRTDF	TGTGCCAGCACCAGGACAGATTTT
TRBD2	TRBV28	NA	TRBJ2-3	CAGSGSPLAGDLGTDTQYF	TGTGCCGGCTCCGGGTCTCCTCTAGCGGGTGACTTGGGCACAGATACGCAGTATTTT
NA	TRBV19	few	TRBJ2-7	CASSLGTPSSYEQYF	TGTGCCAGTAGTCTCGGGACACCGAGCTCCTACGAGCAGTACTTC
NA	TRBV7-4	NA	TRBJ1-2	CANSLGDGSNYGYTF	TGTGCCAACAGCTTAGGGGACGGGTCTAACTATGGCTACACCTTC
TRBD1	TRBV6-6	few	TRBJ1-2	CASSYPDRGEGYTF	TGTGCCAGCAGTTACCCGGACAGGGGGGAAGGCTACACCTTC
NA	TRBV6-1	many	TRBJ1-4	CASSEAAWGLTTNEKLFF	TGTGCCAGCAGTGAAGCGGCGTGGGGCTTGACAACTAATGAAAAACTGTTTTTT
TRBD1	TRBV6-5	few	TRBJ2-2	CASSHFPGQGFTGELFF	TGTGCCAGCAGCCACTTCCCGGGACAGGGGTTTACCGGGGAGCTGTTTTTT
NA	TRBV7-9	few	TRBJ2-2	CAEVPVDSPNTGELFF	TGTGCAGAGGTCCCGGTAGATAGTCCGAACACCGGGGAGCTGTTTTTT
TRBD2	TRBV12-3/TRBV12-4	few	TRBJ2-2	CASSFVAGGSRTAGELFF	TGTGCCAGCAGTTTTGTAGCGGGGGGTTCTCGGACCGCCGGGGAGCTGTTTTTT
NA	TRBV7-6	NA	TRBJ1-2	CASDERKGSLWDYTF	TGTGCCAGCGACGAGAGGAAGGGGAGCCTCTGGGACTACACCTTC
NA	TRBV6-6	few	TRBJ2-3	CASSYSGPLGTDTQYF	TGTGCCAGCAGTTATTCCGGGCCCCTAGGGACAGATACGCAGTATTTT
NA	TRBV9	NA	TRBJ1-2	CASSVESSQGGYTF	TGTGCCAGCAGCGTAGAATCCTCCCAGGGCGGCTACACCTTC
NA	TRBV6-1	NA	TRBJ2-1	CASSEAAQGNNEQFF	TGTGCCAGCAGTGAAGCAGCGCAGGGCAACAATGAGCAGTTCTTC
NA	TRBV20-1	NA	TRBJ2-1	CSAWDWDSSYNEQFF	TGCAGTGCTTGGGACTGGGATAGCTCCTACAATGAGCAGTTCTTC
NA	TRBV27	NA	TRBJ2-7	CASSLGQDLPYEQYF	TGTGCCAGCAGTTTAGGGCAGGACCTTCCCTACGAGCAGTACTTC
NA	TRBV2	NA	TRBJ1-1	CASSDFPQTLNTEAFF	TGTGCCAGCAGTGATTTTCCCCAGACTCTGAACACTGAAGCTTTCTTT
NA	TRBV29-1	NA	TRBJ2-2	CSVRQGKVAGELFF	TGCAGCGTTCGGCAGGGGAAGGTTGCAGGGGAGCTGTTTTTT
NA	TRBV6-1	few	TRBJ2-1	CASSEAGVGTYNEQFF	TGTGCCAGCAGTGAAGCGGGGGTAGGCACCTACAATGAGCAGTTCTTC
TRBD1	TRBV7-8	few	TRBJ1-3	CASSLVEGTGGISGNTIYF	TGTGCCAGCAGCTTAGTAGAGGGGACAGGGGGCATCTCTGGAAACACCATATATTTT
NA	TRBV20-1	NA	TRBJ1-2	CSARDLGGYYGYTF	TGCAGTGCTAGAGATCTGGGAGGATACTATGGCTACACCTTC
TRBD1	TRBV7-6	many	TRBJ1-1	CASSFGTDTEAFF	TGTGCCAGCAGCTTTGGGACAGACACTGAAGCTTTCTTT
NA	TRBV20-1	NA	TRBJ1-1	CSASWTRNTEAFF	TGCAGTGCTAGTTGGACAAGGAACACTGAAGCTTTCTTT
NA	TRBV19	few	TRBJ2-5	CASRNRGSLNSETQYF	TGTGCCAGCCGGAATCGGGGCAGTTTAAATTCGGAGACCCAGTACTTC